This entry features one T cell receptor beta chain sequence. Its antigen is unidentified. A much larger clone differs by one base, so this may be a read error. The conserved phenylalanine or tryptophan is not found at the CDR3 terminus, so this likely reflects a read error. The data were obtained in a study of glioma-infiltrating T cells. Study-level information: Low-grade gliomas were grade II; glioblastomas were grade IV at initial diagnosis. Study conclusions and caveats: Very few CDR3 sequences were shared between tissue and blood. Shared blood CDR3 signature motifs marked patients with low tissue-blood divergence. Above-expected tissue-blood divergence occurred in all gliomas, most in low-grade ones.

TCR alpha and beta CDR3 regions were amplified from RNA using iRepertoire nested multiplex PCR. TCRdb called the multiplex PCR reads again in MiXCR, with one record for every CDR3 protein. The sample carries fewer than 500,000 distinct CDR3 sequences, around 38% recorded once. The V end was cut by 4 bases, the J end by 2 bases, with 16 bases between. There are 16 residues in the CDR3. Germline V CDR1 and CDR2: MNHGY, SVAAGI. The V gene is TRBV6-9, the J gene TRBJ2-3; possible D gene TRBD2, 5 bases. Material: glioma tissue, nonneoplastic brain tissue, or PBMCs (not recorded which). This receptor was identified in a human donor with low-grade glioma or glioblastoma, undergoing nonglioma brain surgery, or in good health (not recorded which). CDR3 sequence: CASSSGWEPYTDTQYS. CDR3 sequence (DNA): TGTGCCAGCAGTTCCGGTTGGGAGCCTTACACAGATACGCAGTATTCT.